The TCR beta chain described here comes from a study of blood T cells in healthy people across ages. Study observations and caveats: Per million T cells, TCR beta diversity dropped about linearly as age rose.

V lost 2 bases to trimming and J lost 2 bases; unmatched junction nucleotides: 4. There are 15 residues in the CDR3. Combining a sample-barcoded 5' primer with a J-beta primer mix, a second PCR ran for roughly 6 to 12 cycles. Every single cDNA molecule received a tag from a template-switch adaptor with 12 random nucleotides. TCRdb processed the 5' RACE reads anew with MiXCR; each CDR3 protein has one entry. The sample consists of 800,000 to 950,000 distinct CDR3 sequences, about 27% of them appearing once. For this clonotype: Its specificity is unknown.

This sample also appeared in a second study, on T cells of mothers and their children. From that paper: The TCR beta CDR3 read count exceeded 9 million for each mother and was several million for each child.

This TCR was recovered from a woman between 35 and 50 years old in good health. The sequenced sample was blood. The V call is TRBV12-3 or TRBV12-4, the J call TRBJ2-3; TRBD1 aligns across 7 bases. Here the CDR3 DNA reads TGTGCCAGCAGTTTACGACAGGGCGACACAGATACGCAGTATTTT. Translated, it gives CASSLRQGDTDTQYF.